These 18 T cell receptor beta chains came from one sample sequenced in a study of CD8 T cells in ankylosing spondylitis. TCRdb re-called the 5' RACE reads with MiXCR, one entry per CDR3 protein. This table holds about 750,000 distinct CDR3 sequences, roughly 19% found once. Study observations and caveats: Roughly eight highly homologous variants made up a TCR beta motif that seemed to typify ankylosing spondylitis blood.

No antigen has been assigned to these receptors. What was sequenced was blood, either unsorted or a sorted T cell fraction (not recorded which). These receptor sequences come from a male donor with ankylosing spondylitis.

The CDR3 coding sequence is TGCAGTGCAAATACCGGCAACACTGAAGCTTTCTTT. Amino acid sequence: CSANTGNTEAFF. This chain joins TRBV20-1 and TRBJ1-1; D not resolved. The V gene lost 6 bases and the J gene lost 2 bases, with 10 bases spanning the gap. The CDR3 is made up of 12 amino acids. From germline, CDR1 is DFQATT and CDR2 SNEGSKA (reference sequence).

This clonotype was detected a few times. The rearrangement joins TRBV30 to TRBJ2-7; TRBD2 aligns across 9 bases. The CDR3 contains 12 residues. From germline, CDR1 is GTSNPN and CDR2 SVGIG (reference sequence). Germline trimming cut 4 bases from V and 3 bases from J; bases unmatched to any gene: 1. The CDR3 region is CAWTAGGYEQYF. The CDR3 DNA sequence: TGTGCCTGGACAGCGGGGGGCTACGAGCAGTACTTC. Full variable domain (outside the CDR3, taken from reference TRBV30 and TRBJ2-7): SQTIHQWPATLVQPVGSPLSLECTVEGTSNPNLYWYRQAAGRGLQLLFYSVGIGQISSEVPQNLSASRPQDRQFILSSKKLLLSDSGFYLCAWTAGGYEQYFGPGTRLTVT.

The chain couples TRBV5-1 to TRBJ1-4; no reliable D call. Germline lookup yields CDR1 SGHRS and CDR2 YFSETQ. Trimming left V 7 bases short and J 2 bases short, with 9 bases between. The CDR3 loop spans 13 amino acids. CDR3 sequence: CASRLSTNEKLFF. The DNA of the CDR3 is TGCGCCAGCCGTTTGAGTACTAATGAAAAACTGTTTTTT.

The chain has TRBV6-5 and TRBJ1-4; possibly TRBD1 for D (5 bases). Trimming shortened V by 0 bases and J by 7 bases, and 9 bases separated the two germline ends. CDR3 size: 14 residues. Per germline, CDR1 MNHEY and CDR2 SVGAGI. The CDR3 DNA follows: TGTGCCAGCAGTTACTCTGGGGGGAGTGAAAAACTGTTTTTT. Translated, it gives CASSYSGGSEKLFF.

In this sample, this clonotype turned up once. The chain couples TRBV4-3 to TRBJ2-4; 12 bases fit TRBD2. The V gene end was trimmed by 0 bases and the J gene end by 0 bases; junction bases not matched to a gene: 6. CDR3 length equals 19 residues. In germline, CDR1 is LGHNA, CDR2 YSLEER. CDR3 protein: CASSQEASGRELAKNIQYF. CDR3 in DNA: TGCGCCAGCAGCCAAGAGGCTAGCGGGAGGGAACTAGCCAAAAACATTCAGTACTTC.

The V gene is TRBV7-8, the J gene TRBJ2-2, with 7 nucleotides matching TRBD2. Germline V lookup: CDR1 SGHVS, CDR2 FQNEAQ. V gave up 4 bases and J gave up 3 bases; unmatched junction bases: 8. This CDR3 is built from 16 residues. The CDR3, as DNA: TGTGCCAGCAGCTATTTTGCGGGAGTAGACACCGGGGAGCTGTTTTTT. Translated, it gives CASSYFAGVDTGELFF. Full variable domain (remainder filled in from reference TRBV7-8 and TRBJ2-2): GAGVSQSPRYKVAKRGQDVALRCDPISGHVSLFWYQQALGQGPEFLTYFQNEAQLDKSGLPSDRFFAERPEGSVSTLKIQRTQQEDSAVYLCASSYFAGVDTGELFFGEGSRLTVL.

This clonotype has more than one count but fewer than ten. The chain links TRBV27 to TRBJ2-2, with 9 bases that match TRBD1. The trim removed 4 bases at V and 2 bases at J, leaving 5 bases unmatched. Looked up from germline, CDR1 is MNHEY and CDR2 is SMNVEV (reference sequence). The CDR3 is 16 residues long. CDR3: CASSSRTGVNTGELFF. DNA of the CDR3: TGTGCCAGCAGTTCCCGGACAGGGGTTAACACCGGGGAGCTGTTTTTT.

Only a few counts were recorded for this clonotype. This rearrangement joins TRBV12-5 to TRBJ2-5; 13 nucleotides align to TRBD2. In germline, CDR1 is LGHNT, CDR2 FRNRAP. V shed 5 bases, J shed 5 bases, and the junction held 11 bases outside the gene matches. This CDR3 region has 17 residues. The CDR3 DNA is TGTGCTAGTGGTCTCGCCCGACTAGCGGGGGGTGTGGAGACCCAGTACTTC. Translated: CASGLARLAGGVETQYF.

The rearrangement uses TRBV7-3 and TRBJ2-2; 8 bases are a match to TRBD1. The CDR3 consists of 14 residues. V lost 6 bases and J lost 4; bases outside the gene matches: 4. Germline CDR1 is SGHTA and CDR2 is FQGTGA. CDR3 coding DNA: TGTGCCAGCAGACCCACAGGGGGCACCGGGGAGCTGTTTTTT. It encodes CASRPTGGTGELFF.

The table lists this clonotype with a few counts. The chain joins TRBV5-1 to TRBJ2-2, with D possibly matching TRBD2 (7 bases). The CDR3 extends over 17 amino acids. Deletions cut 3 bases from V and 2 bases from J, with 17 bases between. Germline V gene data show CDR1 as SGHRS and CDR2 as YFSETQ. The CDR3 DNA sequence: TGCGCCAGCAGCTCCCATGGCGGGGGCGCCAACACCGGGGAGCTGTTTTTT. Translated, it gives CASSSHGGGANTGELFF.

This clonotype was seen a few times. The chain joins TRBV12-3 or TRBV12-4 to TRBJ2-3; D possibly uses TRBD1 or TRBD2 (5 bases each). V lost 1 base and J 3 bases, leaving 14 bases between the germline ends. The CDR3 runs 16 residues. DNA of the CDR3: TGTGCCAGCAGTTTAGAGTGGGACCCCCTAACAGATACGCAGTATTTT. Its protein is CASSLEWDPLTDTQYF.

This clonotype was recorded a few times. The chain joins TRBV27 to TRBJ2-2, with TRBD1 identical over 8 bases. The CDR3 has 15 amino acids. V trimming: 4 bases; J trimming: 9 bases; junction bases outside the gene matches: 10. Germline CDR1 is MNHEY and CDR2 is SMNVEV (reference sequence). Here the CDR3 reads CASSSRQGLSRELFF. The CDR3 DNA sequence: TGTGCCAGCAGTTCTAGACAGGGGTTATCAAGGGAGCTGTTTTTT.

There are a few counts of this clonotype. The chain links TRBV30 to TRBJ2-1, with D perhaps matching TRBD1 (5 bases). The CDR3 has 12 residues. Deletions cut 2 bases from V and 8 bases from J, with 10 bases between. The germline gives CDR1 GTSNPN, CDR2 SVGIG (reference sequence). CDR3 region: CAWSSQGDEQFF. In nucleotides, the CDR3 is TGTGCCTGGAGTAGTCAGGGCGATGAGCAGTTCTTC.

V gene TRBV29-1 combines with J gene TRBJ2-5; a weak D match, TRBD2 (5 bases). Trimming removed 1 base at V and 2 bases at J, with 8 bases between. Per the germline V gene, CDR1 is SQVTM and CDR2 is ANQGSEA. This CDR3 has 13 amino acids. The CDR3 sequence is CSVEAEGQETQYF. Written as DNA, the CDR3 is TGCAGCGTTGAAGCTGAGGGTCAAGAGACCCAGTACTTC.

This clonotype was found a few times. The V and J genes are TRBV6-5 and TRBJ1-1, with TRBD1 matching 7 bases. The germline gives CDR1 MNHEY, CDR2 SVGAGI. With V trimmed by 0 bases and J by 2 bases, 15 bases remained unmatched. The CDR3 runs to 19 residues. CDR3 protein: CASSYSPGTVGARNTEAFF. The CDR3 DNA is TGTGCCAGCAGTTACTCACCCGGGACAGTGGGGGCAAGAAACACTGAAGCTTTCTTT.

The V and J genes are TRBV2 and TRBJ2-2; 9 positions match TRBD2. The CDR3 is 14 residues long. The germline V gene has CDR1 SNHLY and CDR2 FYNNEI. J was trimmed by 3 bases and V by 7 bases; bases with no gene match: 3. CDR3 DNA sequence: TGTGCCAGCACTATAGCGGGGGACACCGGGGAGCTGTTTTTT. Translating gives CASTIAGDTGELFF.

This clonotype was picked up a small number of times. This chain uses TRBV27 with TRBJ2-1; TRBD1 matches at 10 bases. The CDR3 consists of 16 residues. In germline, CDR1 is MNHEY, CDR2 SMNVEV (reference sequence). J was trimmed by 8 bases and V by 0 bases; bases with no gene match: 7. This chain's CDR3 is CASSLSGQGSRDEQFF. The DNA for the CDR3 is TGTGCCAGCAGTTTATCGGGACAGGGGTCGCGGGATGAGCAGTTCTTC.

This clonotype has more than one count but fewer than ten. The chain carries TRBV5-1 and TRBJ2-2; D gene unclear. The CDR3 is 13 amino acids. The germline V gene has CDR1 SGHRS and CDR2 YFSETQ. V was cut by 5 bases and J by 9 bases, with 14 bases left in between. The CDR3 loop is CASSFLTFRELFF. In DNA, the CDR3 is TGCGCCAGCAGTTTTCTAACATTTCGGGAGCTGTTTTTT.